This T cell receptor (beta chain) was observed in a study of cytomegalovirus exposure and HLA in healthy donors. A multiplex PCR was run with 60 Vbeta primers and 13 Jbeta primers. The assay was immunoSEQ multiplex PCR, and TCRdb's table has in-frame clones only and misses some. The sample holds about 38,000 clones. Broader study findings: There were reportedly fewer N-insertions in an Asian-associated ancestry cluster than the roughly 700-donor mean, in a later analysis.

A note on this clone: Antigen specificity is unknown. The sample carries other DNA sequences with the same CDR3.

Specimen: PBMCs. The receptor was derived from a middle-aged man in good health and CMV-seropositive.

CDR3 region: CASSVTGGTEAFF. The CDR3 coding sequence is TGTGCCAGCAGCGTAACAGGGGGCACTGAAGCTTTCTTT. The rearrangement joins TRBV9 to TRBJ1-1; 8 bases fit TRBD1. Germline CDR1 SGDLS, CDR2 YYNGEE. There are 13 residues in the CDR3. With 1 base clipped from V and 4 bases from J, the junction kept 0 bases outside the gene matches.